This T cell receptor beta chain originates from a study of vaccination effects on CD4 cells after COVID-19. Method: immunoSEQ multiplex PCR; TCRdb's copy keeps in-frame clones and lacks some. The sample holds 25,000 to 35,000 clones; 65% are singletons and the top ten take 8.7%. Germline values: CDR1 MGHDK, CDR2 SYGVNS. The germline V and J ends were trimmed by 4 bases and 8 bases, with 15 bases remaining between them. CDR3 length equals 14 residues. About this clone: Its antigen is unidentified.

Notes on the study in general: The study, lacking early post-infection timepoints, had few convalescent patients. Late after vaccination, infection- and vaccine-induced clones showed marked clonal contraction.

Before sequencing, viral peptide pools were used by the ViraFEST assay to expand antigen-specific CD4+ T cells. Cultured cells yielded isolated CD4+ T cells after less than 11 days. It was two doses of either the BNT162b2 or mRNA-1273 vaccine that participants received. In the vaccine recipients, nucleocapsid antibodies were negative and there was no prior SARS-CoV-2 infection. The TCR sequence derives from a human donor who received a COVID-19 vaccine. The sequences come from CD4+ T cells from PBMCs cultured with SARS-CoV-2 spike peptides, collected after COVID-19 vaccination. This chain joins TRBV25-1 and TRBJ2-1; D perhaps matches TRBD2 (6 bases). The DNA of the CDR3 is TGTGCCAGCAGTGCGTCCGAGAAGCGGGATGAGCAGTTCTTC. Translated, it gives CASSASEKRDEQFF.